This is a list of T cell receptor beta chains from one sample in a study of Ad26.COV2.S vaccination and SARS-CoV-2 variants. Profiling relied on immunoSEQ multiplex PCR, and the TCRdb table lists in-frame clones only, not all of them. Here the sample spans around 450,000 clones, 85% to 90% being singletons. This sample comprised peripheral blood, obtained in a trial of Ad26.COV2.S vaccine versus placebo. These receptor sequences come from a person between 18 and 60 years old who received the Ad26.COV2.S COVID-19 vaccine or a placebo. The CDR3 runs from the conserved cysteine through the conserved F or W. D genes are given only for firm matches. For some rows the clone size is stated as once, few or many, or as a class when expanded; others skip it.

v_gene	abundance	j_gene	d_gene	CDR3aa	CDR3nt
TRBV6-5	-	TRBJ2-5	TRBD1	CASSYLGRGQETQYF	TGTGCCAGCAGTTACTTGGGCAGGGGGCAAGAGACCCAGTACTTC
TRBV5-1	-	TRBJ2-1	-	CASSLDGTVYNEQFF	TGCGCCAGCAGCTTGGATGGGACCGTGTACAATGAGCAGTTCTTC
TRBV9	few	TRBJ1-1	-	CASTPPGTEAFF	TGTGCCAGCACTCCCCCTGGGACTGAAGCTTTCTTT
TRBV19	once	TRBJ2-7	-	CASRTLSGEQYF	TGTGCCAGCCGAACGCTTTCTGGGGAGCAGTACTTC
TRBV2	-	TRBJ1-2	TRBD1	CASSVGDRAHPNYGYTF	TGTGCCAGCAGTGTTGGGGACAGGGCTCACCCGAATTATGGCTACACCTTC
TRBV4-3	-	TRBJ2-2	TRBD1	CASSRGTGYTGELFF	TGCGCCAGCAGCCGCGGGACAGGGTACACCGGGGAGCTGTTTTTT
TRBV28	-	TRBJ2-2	-	CASSFGGRVTGELFF	TGTGCCAGCAGTTTCGGGGGGCGCGTCACCGGGGAGCTGTTTTTT
TRBV7-2	-	TRBJ2-3	TRBD2	CASNLALAGPITDTQYF	TGTGCCAGCAATTTAGCACTAGCGGGGCCTATCACAGATACGCAGTATTTT
TRBV7-9	-	TRBJ2-4	-	CASSLVGGNIQYF	TGTGCCAGCAGCTTAGTAGGGGGGAACATTCAGTACTTC
TRBV15	-	TRBJ2-5	TRBD2	CATSRGRLAGGLKETQYF	TGTGCCACCAGCAGAGGGAGACTAGCGGGGGGGTTAAAAGAGACCCAGTACTTC
TRBV30	-	TRBJ1-1	-	CAWSPPRQVRAEAFF	TGTGCCTGGAGTCCACCCCGACAGGTTCGCGCTGAAGCTTTCTTT
TRBV28	-	TRBJ2-2	TRBD2	CASSFSGLAGGRSTGELFF	TGTGCCAGCAGTTTCTCCGGACTAGCGGGGGGGCGGAGCACCGGGGAGCTGTTTTTT
TRBV27	-	TRBJ2-7	-	CASSLYSRGVYEQYF	TGTGCCAGCAGTTTATACTCCAGGGGGGTATACGAGCAGTACTTC
TRBV14	once	TRBJ2-1	TRBD2	CASSQLAVRPGEQFF	TGTGCCAGCAGCCAACTAGCGGTCAGGCCGGGGGAGCAGTTCTTC
TRBV7-2	-	TRBJ1-5	-	CASSPPGNNQPQHF	TGTGCCAGCAGCCCCCCTGGGAACAATCAGCCCCAGCATTTT
TRBV4-3	once	TRBJ1-1	-	CASSQDLSGGEAFF	TGCGCCAGCAGCCAGGACCTTTCTGGGGGCGAAGCTTTCTTT
TRBV4-1	-	TRBJ2-7	-	CASSQVLAHTYEQYF	TGCGCCAGCAGCCAAGTTCTTGCCCATACCTACGAGCAGTACTTC
TRBV14	once	TRBJ2-1	-	CASSQGLGRGSLDEQFF	TGTGCCAGCAGCCAAGGACTGGGCAGGGGCTCCTTGGATGAGCAGTTCTTC
TRBV15	few	TRBJ1-6	-	CATSRARQERDSPLHF	TGTGCCACCAGCAGGGCAAGACAGGAACGGGATTCACCCCTCCACTTT
TRBV7-8	-	TRBJ1-1	-	CASSPQRDVAFF	TGTGCCAGCAGCCCTCAGCGGGACGTGGCTTTCTTT
TRBV5-5	-	TRBJ2-2	-	CASSLSPNTGELFF	TGTGCCAGCAGCTTGTCCCCGAACACCGGGGAGCTGTTTTTT
TRBV5-4	-	TRBJ2-7	-	CASAGPPSYEQYF	TGTGCCAGCGCGGGGCCCCCCTCCTACGAGCAGTACTTC
TRBV7-2	-	TRBJ1-6	TRBD1	CASSLSGTANSPLHF	TGTGCCAGCAGCTTATCCGGGACAGCGAATTCACCCCTCCACTTT
TRBV5-4	once	TRBJ2-5	-	CASSPGGDRIRGQEAQYF	TGTGCCAGCAGCCCCGGAGGAGACAGGATTCGAGGACAAGAGGCCCAGTACTTC
TRBV6-2/TRBV6-3	-	TRBJ1-1	TRBD1	CASSGQGMLTEAFF	TGTGCCAGCAGCGGACAGGGTATGCTCACTGAAGCTTTCTTT
TRBV7-2	-	TRBJ2-3	TRBD2	CASSSRGDGTDTQYF	TGTGCCAGCAGCTCGCGGGGGGACGGGACAGATACGCAGTATTTT
TRBV2	-	TRBJ1-2	-	CATHSPPGNYGYTF	TGTGCCACGCACTCCCCGCCGGGGAACTATGGCTACACCTTC
TRBV28	-	TRBJ2-7	-	CASSLGGVAHEQYF	TGTGCCAGCAGTTTAGGCGGGGTCGCCCACGAGCAGTACTTC
TRBV3-1/TRBV3-2	-	TRBJ2-1	-	CASSQDFRGFEQFF	TGTGCCAGCAGCCAAGATTTTCGCGGATTCGAGCAGTTCTTC
TRBV20-1	-	TRBJ2-5	TRBD2	CSATSGETQYF	TGCAGTGCTACTAGCGGGGAGACCCAGTACTTC
TRBV27	-	TRBJ2-5	TRBD2	CASSPGTSGKETQYF	TGTGCCAGCAGTCCCGGGACTAGCGGAAAAGAGACCCAGTACTTC